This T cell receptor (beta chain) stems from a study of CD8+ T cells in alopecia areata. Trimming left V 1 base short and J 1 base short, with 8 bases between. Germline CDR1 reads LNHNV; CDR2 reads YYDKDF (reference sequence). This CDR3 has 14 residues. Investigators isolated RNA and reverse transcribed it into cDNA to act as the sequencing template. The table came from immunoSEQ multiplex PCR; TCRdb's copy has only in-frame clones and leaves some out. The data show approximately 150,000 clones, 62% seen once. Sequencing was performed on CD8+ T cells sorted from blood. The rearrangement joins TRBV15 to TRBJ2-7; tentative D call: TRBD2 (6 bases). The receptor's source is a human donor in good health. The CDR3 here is CATSRVGGSYEQYF. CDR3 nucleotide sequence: TGTGCCACCAGCAGAGTGGGAGGTTCCTACGAGCAGTACTTC.